This record covers a single T cell receptor beta chain. The target antigen is unknown. Germline and junction disagree at one end, which may indicate a read error. Isolation per sample recovered at least 6.5 million PBMCs. No fewer than 5.5 micrograms of total RNA were isolated from every sample. Through a sample-barcoded 5' primer and a J-beta primer mix, a second PCR was run for about 6 to 11 cycles. MiXCR, applied by TCRdb to the 5' RACE reads, yields one record per CDR3 protein. The table shows around 1,000,000 distinct CDR3 sequences, with more than 30% occurring only once. CDR1 is DFQATT, CDR2 SNEGSKA, per germline (reference sequence). CDR3 length: 19 residues. The record originates from a study of blood T cells in healthy people across ages. Study-level points and caveats: The study found TCR beta diversity correlated strongly with naive T cell percentage. Age advanced and TCR beta diversity per million T cells fell, roughly linearly.

The rearrangement uses TRBV20-1 and TRBJ2-7; TRBD2 matches 15 bases. This TCR was recovered from a man aged 18 to 35 in good health. Sequencing was done on a sample of blood. CDR3 DNA: TGCGGTGCCCCGAGGACTAGCGGGAGGGGGCCCTCCAGCTCCTACGAGCAGTACTTC. Translation: CGAPRTSGRGPSSSYEQYF.